Listed here are 9 T cell receptor beta chains from one sample, sequenced in a study of tumor-infiltrating lymphocytes in primary liver carcinoma. From 500 ng of total RNA, TCR beta-specific cDNA was reverse-transcribed using a constant-region primer. Slightly modified ARM-PCR, run as three nested multiplex PCR rounds, produced the TCR beta libraries. Amplification in the first two PCR rounds was performed using TRBV1-TRBV30 forward primers and a C-beta reverse primer for 10 cycles each. MiXCR, applied by TCRdb to the multiplex PCR reads, yields one record per CDR3 protein. The sample includes 90,000 to 150,000 distinct CDR3 sequences, roughly 70% of them seen just once. Total RNA and DNA came together from about 19-30 mg of bulk tissue without cell sorting. The sequenced sample was tumor-adjacent normal liver tissue. Every receptor here comes from a woman in her sixties or seventies with primary liver carcinoma and hepatitis B virus infection.

Note on this clonotype: At one end the junction does not follow the germline gene, possibly because of a read error. The chain joins TRBV10-2 to TRBJ2-1; TRBD2 is a possible D gene (6 bases). There are 11 residues in the CDR3. Germline V gives CDR1 WSHSY, CDR2 SAAADI. CDR3 sequence (DNA): TGTGCCACGGGGACTTACAATGAGCAGCTCTTC. Its protein product is CATGTYNEQLF.

This chain joins TRBV12-3 or TRBV12-4 and TRBJ2-7, with 7 bases aligning to TRBD2. The CDR3 is 16 residues long. With 7 bases clipped from V and 2 bases from J, the junction kept 14 bases outside the gene matches. For the CDR3, the DNA is TGTGCCAGCAACGGGACTACTAGCCTAACCCCCTACGAGCAGTACTTC. Translating gives CASNGTTSLTPYEQYF.

This clonotype was counted at least ten times. This chain links TRBV12-3 or TRBV12-4 with TRBJ1-1, with D possibly matching TRBD1 (6 bases). V lost 10 bases, J lost 3 bases, and 24 bases lay in between. This CDR3 comprises 16 residues. The CDR3 reads CANLGGGMSSDTEAFF. DNA of the CDR3: TGTGCCAACCTCGGAGGGGGTATGAGCTCTGACACTGAAGCTTTCTTT.

This clonotype was observed at least ten times. The chain couples TRBV29-1 to TRBJ2-3; possible D gene TRBD2, 5 bases. The CDR3 totals 18 residues. V was cut by 7 bases and J by 0 bases, with 26 bases left in between. Germline values: CDR1 SQVTM, CDR2 ANQGSEA. CDR3 amino acids: CSGLGLTRKPASTDTQYF. In DNA form, the CDR3 reads TGCAGCGGCCTAGGACTTACTCGTAAACCGGCTAGCACAGATACGCAGTATTTT.

Comment on this clonotype: A read error is possible here, since a much larger clone lies one base away. The chain couples TRBV11-2 to TRBJ2-5; 9 bases line up with TRBD1. The CDR3 spans 16 residues. The germline V gene encodes CDR1 SGHAT and CDR2 FQNNGV. J was trimmed by 4 bases and V by 5 bases; bases with no gene match: 11. In nucleotides, the CDR3 is TGTGCCAGCAGCACAAGAACAGGGGGCGCGAGAGAGACCCAGTACTTC. This encodes CASSTRTGGARETQYF.

This clonotype was recorded only once. A clone one base away is much larger, so this may be a read error. The chain combines TRBV5-1 with TRBJ2-5, with 14 bases that match TRBD2. From germline, CDR1 is SGHRS and CDR2 YFSETQ. The CDR3 runs to 16 residues. The CDR3 nucleotides read TGCGCCAGCAGCCGGGGACTAGCGGGAGCTGAAGAGACCGAGTACTTC. Translating gives CASSRGLAGAEETEYF.

This clonotype was seen repeatedly, ten times or more. The rearrangement joins TRBV13 to TRBJ2-7; D uncertain. The CDR3 spans 15 residues. Germline V gene lookup returns CDR1 PRHDT and CDR2 FYEKMQ (reference sequence). Between the trimmed V and J ends, which lost 1 base and 7 bases, there was a span of 17 bases. CDR3 residues: CASSLVGHRLGEQYF. In DNA form, the CDR3 reads TGTGCCAGCAGCTTAGTAGGGCACCGGCTAGGGGAGCAGTACTTC.

With respect to this clonotype: At one end, the junction sequence differs from germline, possibly due to a read error. The rearrangement links TRBV4-1 to TRBJ1-2; weak D call: TRBD1 (6 bases). The CDR3 contains 15 residues. From germline, CDR1 is MGHRA and CDR2 YSYEKL. CDR3 DNA sequence: TGCGTCAGCAGCGACCGGACAGAATCTAACCATGGCTACACTTTC. This gives the protein CVSSDRTESNHGYTF.

As to this clonotype: One junction end disagrees with the germline gene, perhaps due to a read error. The V gene is TRBV6-1, the J gene TRBJ2-2; 11 nucleotides line up with TRBD1. This CDR3 spans 18 amino acids. CDR1 MNHNS and CDR2 SASEGT come from the germline V gene. In DNA form, the CDR3 reads TGTGTCAGCAGTCTGAAAGCACAGGGACAGGGGGTCACCGGGGAGCTGTTTTTT. Amino acid sequence: CVSSLKAQGQGVTGELFF.